Following are 5 T cell receptor beta chains from one sample sequenced in a study of blood T cell repertoires in COVID-19. Profiling relied on immunoSEQ multiplex PCR, and the TCRdb table lists in-frame clones only, not all of them. Among about 180,000 clones listed, over 80% were seen once. The specimen was peripheral blood. The receptors derive from a middle-aged woman with COVID-19, enrolled during active disease.

The V call is TRBV28, the J call TRBJ2-7; 7 bases map to TRBD1. With V trimmed by 3 bases and J by 0 bases, 5 bases remained unmatched. The germline V gene encodes CDR1 MDHEN and CDR2 SYDVKM. CDR3 length equals 15 residues. The CDR3 spells CASSFQQGNSYEQYF. The CDR3 nucleotides are TGTGCCAGCAGTTTCCAACAGGGGAACTCCTACGAGCAGTACTTC.

The chain employs TRBV5-5 and TRBJ1-5; 11 bases fit TRBD1. CDR1 is SGHKS and CDR2 is YYEKEE in the germline V gene (reference sequence). The ends lost 4 bases at V and 2 bases at J; junction bases unmatched: 8. The CDR3 sequence is 17 residues long. The CDR3 region is CASSGGTGGIRNQPQHF. The CDR3 nucleotides are TGTGCCAGCAGCGGGGGGACAGGGGGAATTCGCAATCAGCCCCAGCATTTT.

J is TRBJ1-4 and V is TRBV7-3; D is possibly TRBD1 (5 bases). V lost 2 bases, J lost 3 bases, and 10 bases lay in between. The germline gives CDR1 SGHTA, CDR2 FQGTGA. This CDR3 has 15 residues. In DNA, the CDR3 is TGTGCCAGCAGCTTAGGCCCGGGGGCTAATGAAAAACTGTTTTTT. Protein product: CASSLGPGANEKLFF.

This clone occurred once. The rearrangement joins TRBV29-1 to TRBJ1-1; D is uncertain. This CDR3 is built from 13 residues. Germline assignment: CDR1 SQVTM and CDR2 ANQGSEA. V was trimmed by 6 bases and J by 3 bases, leaving 14 bases between them. CDR3 DNA sequence: TGCAGCGTGGCCGGGATAGTGGACACTGAAGCTTTCTTT. Translated: CSVAGIVDTEAFF.

This chain links TRBV6-4 with TRBJ2-1, with 10 bases matching TRBD2. CDR3 size: 14 residues. The V and J ends lost 8 bases and 10 bases, in that order; junction bases with no gene match: 11. In germline, CDR1 is MRHNA, CDR2 SNTAGT. The CDR3 DNA reads TGTGCCAGCCGGACTAGCGGCGGAGGAATGGAGCAGTTCTTC. Translating it yields CASRTSGGGMEQFF.